Listed below are T cell receptor beta chains from one sample, sequenced in a study of shared clonotypes between healthy human individuals. Libraries were prepared by immunoSEQ multiplex PCR; TCRdb keeps only in-frame clonotypes and omits some of them. The sample holds 2.3 million or so clones, roughly 93% seen once. The sample taken for sequencing was naive CD4+ T cells from PBMCs. The source of these receptors is a man aged 18 to 29 in good health. Some clones in this sample may be carry-over from other donors' samples. Both conserved end residues are part of each CDR3. Fields, in order: D gene, J gene, V gene, CDR3 length, clone size, CDR3 DNA, CDR3 protein. The D gene is left open where the match is weak. Not every row has a clone size; where given, it reads once, few, many or a size class.

d_gene: NA
j_gene: TRBJ2-3
v_gene: TRBV9
len: 14
abundance: NA
CDR3nt: TGTGCCAGCAGCGTAGGAGGGGAGAGGGATACGCAGTATTTT
CDR3aa: CASSVGGERDTQYF

d_gene: NA
j_gene: TRBJ1-2
v_gene: TRBV27
len: 12
abundance: few
CDR3nt: TGTGCCAGCTTACGGAGGGGGGAAGGCTACACCTTC
CDR3aa: CASLRRGEGYTF

d_gene: TRBD2
j_gene: TRBJ2-7
v_gene: TRBV4-1
len: 16
abundance: NA
CDR3nt: TGCGCCAGCAGCCAAGAACCAGCGGGAGGAATCTACGAGCAGTACTTC
CDR3aa: CASSQEPAGGIYEQYF

d_gene: NA
j_gene: TRBJ1-3
v_gene: TRBV14
len: 14
abundance: NA
CDR3nt: TGTGCCAGCAGCCTAGTTGGATCTGGAAACACCATATATTTT
CDR3aa: CASSLVGSGNTIYF

d_gene: TRBD1
j_gene: TRBJ1-1
v_gene: TRBV30
len: 13
abundance: NA
CDR3nt: TGTGCCCGACAGGGGTTTGACGACACTGAAGCTTTCTTT
CDR3aa: CARQGFDDTEAFF

d_gene: NA
j_gene: TRBJ2-3
v_gene: TRBV2
len: 11
abundance: NA
CDR3nt: TGTGCCAGCACCGGCTATGGTACGCAGTATTTT
CDR3aa: CASTGYGTQYF

d_gene: TRBD1
j_gene: TRBJ2-5
v_gene: TRBV6-5
len: 14
abundance: NA
CDR3nt: TGTGCCAGCAGTTACAACAGGGGGAAAGAGACCCAGTACTTC
CDR3aa: CASSYNRGKETQYF

d_gene: TRBD1
j_gene: TRBJ2-3
v_gene: TRBV5-1
len: 14
abundance: NA
CDR3nt: TGCGCCAGCAGCCCTGGACAGGGTGGGGATACGCAGTATTTT
CDR3aa: CASSPGQGGDTQYF

d_gene: NA
j_gene: TRBJ2-5
v_gene: TRBV7-3
len: 14
abundance: NA
CDR3nt: TGTGCCAGCAGCCCGACAGGTTTTCAAGAGACCCAGTACTTC
CDR3aa: CASSPTGFQETQYF

d_gene: NA
j_gene: TRBJ2-2
v_gene: TRBV7-9
len: 13
abundance: NA
CDR3nt: TGTGCCAGCAGCGCCGATGGTGTCGGGGAGCTGTTTTTT
CDR3aa: CASSADGVGELFF

d_gene: NA
j_gene: TRBJ2-6
v_gene: TRBV23-1
len: 18
abundance: NA
CDR3nt: TGCGCCAGCAGTCTGGGTATAGGGGGAGTCTCTGGGGCCAACGTCCTGACTTTC
CDR3aa: CASSLGIGGVSGANVLTF

d_gene: NA
j_gene: TRBJ1-2
v_gene: TRBV28
len: 14
abundance: NA
CDR3nt: TGTGCCAGCAGTGGCCGGGGATGGTCCTATGGCTACACCTTC
CDR3aa: CASSGRGWSYGYTF

d_gene: NA
j_gene: TRBJ2-5
v_gene: TRBV7-9
len: 14
abundance: once
CDR3nt: TGTGCCAGCAGCTGGGGGGGACAGTCGGAGACCCAGTACTTC
CDR3aa: CASSWGGQSETQYF

d_gene: NA
j_gene: TRBJ1-1
v_gene: TRBV2
len: 15
abundance: NA
CDR3nt: TGTGCCAGCAGAGGGGTGGGCGGCCTACGAGGTGAAGCTTTCTTT
CDR3aa: CASRGVGGLRGEAFF

d_gene: TRBD2
j_gene: TRBJ2-3
v_gene: TRBV6-5
len: 15
abundance: NA
CDR3nt: TGTGCCAGCAGTCAACTAGCGGGAAGTGCAGATACGCAGTATTTT
CDR3aa: CASSQLAGSADTQYF

d_gene: NA
j_gene: TRBJ1-2
v_gene: TRBV20-1
len: 10
abundance: NA
CDR3nt: TGCAGTGCTATCGGAGCGGGCTACACCTTC
CDR3aa: CSAIGAGYTF

d_gene: NA
j_gene: TRBJ2-6
v_gene: TRBV7-2
len: 13
abundance: NA
CDR3nt: TGTGCCAGCAGCTCCTCCAGGGCCAACGTCCTGACTTTC
CDR3aa: CASSSSRANVLTF

d_gene: TRBD1
j_gene: TRBJ1-1
v_gene: TRBV7-8
len: 13
abundance: NA
CDR3nt: TGTGCCAGCCAGGGGGGAGGGCCCACTGAAGCTTTCTTT
CDR3aa: CASQGGGPTEAFF

d_gene: TRBD1
j_gene: TRBJ2-5
v_gene: TRBV7-3
len: 15
abundance: NA
CDR3nt: TGTGCCAGCAGCTTACAGGGGGCCGTTGGCGAGACCCAGTACTTC
CDR3aa: CASSLQGAVGETQYF

d_gene: TRBD2
j_gene: TRBJ2-7
v_gene: TRBV7-2
len: 16
abundance: NA
CDR3nt: TGTGCCAGCAGCCCCCGTCTAGCGGGGCTCTCCTACGAGCAGTACTTC
CDR3aa: CASSPRLAGLSYEQYF

d_gene: NA
j_gene: TRBJ2-7
v_gene: TRBV21-1
len: 15
abundance: NA
CDR3nt: TGTGCCAGCAGCGGCAGTCAGCCAATTATCTACGAGCAGTACTTC
CDR3aa: CASSGSQPIIYEQYF

d_gene: NA
j_gene: TRBJ1-1
v_gene: TRBV19
len: 16
abundance: NA
CDR3nt: TGTGCCAGTAGTATAGGGCAGGGGTACGTGAACACTGAAGCTTTCTTT
CDR3aa: CASSIGQGYVNTEAFF

d_gene: NA
j_gene: TRBJ1-2
v_gene: TRBV5-1
len: 17
abundance: NA
CDR3nt: TGCGCCAGCAGCTTGGGGGTCCCCGTAGTTCAGCCAAATGGCTACACCTTC
CDR3aa: CASSLGVPVVQPNGYTF

d_gene: NA
j_gene: TRBJ2-4
v_gene: TRBV9
len: 16
abundance: NA
CDR3nt: TGTGCCAGCAGCGTAGAGGGCGGACTAGCCAAAAACATTCAGTACTTC
CDR3aa: CASSVEGGLAKNIQYF

d_gene: NA
j_gene: TRBJ1-3
v_gene: TRBV28
len: 16
abundance: NA
CDR3nt: TGTGCCAGCAGTTCCTCGGGTCACAGAACTGGAAACACCATATATTTT
CDR3aa: CASSSSGHRTGNTIYF

d_gene: NA
j_gene: TRBJ1-1
v_gene: TRBV12-5
len: 16
abundance: NA
CDR3nt: TGTGCTAGTGGTTTGGTACGGAGGGGAGGGCACACTGAAGCTTTCTTT
CDR3aa: CASGLVRRGGHTEAFF

d_gene: TRBD1
j_gene: TRBJ2-7
v_gene: TRBV6-6
len: 13
abundance: NA
CDR3nt: TGTGCCAGCAGCGGGGACAGAAGATACGAGCAGTACTTC
CDR3aa: CASSGDRRYEQYF

d_gene: NA
j_gene: TRBJ1-5
v_gene: TRBV6-1
len: 18
abundance: NA
CDR3nt: TGTGCAAGCAGTGACCTCCTAATACAGGGCTCAACCCGCGGGGGCCAGCATTTT
CDR3aa: CASSDLLIQGSTRGGQHF

d_gene: NA
j_gene: TRBJ1-4
v_gene: TRBV23-1
len: 15
abundance: NA
CDR3nt: TGCGCCAGCAGTCAACCTTCGGGGGGAGATGAAAAACTGTTTTTT
CDR3aa: CASSQPSGGDEKLFF

d_gene: NA
j_gene: TRBJ2-3
v_gene: TRBV2
len: 11
abundance: once
CDR3nt: TGTGCCAGCAGTTCGGCCGATACGCAGTATTTT
CDR3aa: CASSSADTQYF

d_gene: NA
j_gene: TRBJ2-3
v_gene: TRBV4-1
len: 17
abundance: NA
CDR3nt: TGCGCCAGCAGCCAGCGCGCCGCAGGCACAACGGGAGATACGCAGTATTTT
CDR3aa: CASSQRAAGTTGDTQYF

d_gene: NA
j_gene: TRBJ2-3
v_gene: TRBV10-3
len: 11
abundance: NA
CDR3nt: TGTGCCATCAGTGTCTCGGATACGCAGTATTTT
CDR3aa: CAISVSDTQYF

d_gene: NA
j_gene: TRBJ2-1
v_gene: TRBV29-1
len: 14
abundance: NA
CDR3nt: TGCAGCGTTGCCCACACCTCCGGGGTTAGTGAGCAGTTCTTC
CDR3aa: CSVAHTSGVSEQFF

d_gene: NA
j_gene: TRBJ1-1
v_gene: TRBV5-8
len: 14
abundance: NA
CDR3nt: TGTGCCAGCAGCTTGCGGCGCGAAGGAACTGAAGCTTTCTTT
CDR3aa: CASSLRREGTEAFF

d_gene: NA
j_gene: TRBJ2-1
v_gene: TRBV5-1
len: 13
abundance: NA
CDR3nt: TGCGCCAGCAGCTTGGAGGCCGGACTCGAGCAGTTCTTC
CDR3aa: CASSLEAGLEQFF

d_gene: NA
j_gene: TRBJ2-2
v_gene: TRBV7-3
len: 16
abundance: NA
CDR3nt: TGTGCCAGCAGCAGCCTTGGAGTCGCGAACACCGGGGAGCTGTTTTTT
CDR3aa: CASSSLGVANTGELFF

d_gene: NA
j_gene: TRBJ1-1
v_gene: TRBV2
len: 18
abundance: NA
CDR3nt: TGTGCCAGCAGTGAAGCGGTGGGGTTTTTAGGAATGAACACTGAAGCTTTCTTT
CDR3aa: CASSEAVGFLGMNTEAFF

d_gene: NA
j_gene: TRBJ2-3
v_gene: TRBV15
len: 12
abundance: NA
CDR3nt: TGTGCCACCAGCGGACTCAGGGATACGCAGTATTTT
CDR3aa: CATSGLRDTQYF

d_gene: TRBD2
j_gene: TRBJ2-7
v_gene: TRBV2
len: 18
abundance: NA
CDR3nt: TGTGCCAGCAGCCAAAGGGGAGCTAGCGGGAGCTCATCCTACGAGCAGTACTTC
CDR3aa: CASSQRGASGSSSYEQYF

d_gene: NA
j_gene: TRBJ1-2
v_gene: TRBV9
len: 13
abundance: NA
CDR3nt: TGTGCCAGCAGCGTAGGTCAGAAGGATGGCTACACCTTC
CDR3aa: CASSVGQKDGYTF

d_gene: TRBD2
j_gene: TRBJ2-5
v_gene: TRBV7-2
len: 17
abundance: NA
CDR3nt: TGTGCCAGCAGCTCCCGGAGGGGTAGCGGGAAGGGAGAGACCCAGTACTTC
CDR3aa: CASSSRRGSGKGETQYF

d_gene: TRBD2
j_gene: TRBJ2-1
v_gene: TRBV28
len: 21
abundance: NA
CDR3nt: TGTGCCAGCAGTTTATTCCCAGGGGGAGTAGCGGGAGTGCCATCCCCCGATGAGCAGTTCTTC
CDR3aa: CASSLFPGGVAGVPSPDEQFF

d_gene: NA
j_gene: TRBJ2-7
v_gene: TRBV5-5
len: 15
abundance: once
CDR3nt: TGTGCCAGCAGCTGGGGGGCTACCAGCTCCTACGAGCAGTACTTC
CDR3aa: CASSWGATSSYEQYF

d_gene: NA
j_gene: TRBJ2-7
v_gene: TRBV19
len: 13
abundance: NA
CDR3nt: TGTGCCAGTAGTGGCCCTATTCACTACGAGCAGTACTTC
CDR3aa: CASSGPIHYEQYF

d_gene: NA
j_gene: TRBJ2-1
v_gene: TRBV30
len: 14
abundance: once
CDR3nt: TGTGCCTGGCAAGACGGGGCTGTGGACAATGAGCAGTTCTTC
CDR3aa: CAWQDGAVDNEQFF

d_gene: NA
j_gene: TRBJ1-1
v_gene: TRBV5-1
len: 15
abundance: once
CDR3nt: TGCGCCAGCAGCTGGGGGACTCCCATGAACACTGAAGCTTTCTTT
CDR3aa: CASSWGTPMNTEAFF

d_gene: NA
j_gene: TRBJ2-7
v_gene: TRBV6-5
len: 16
abundance: NA
CDR3nt: TGTGCCAGCAGTTACTCAGGGGGAGGGGTCCGGTACGAGCAGTACTTC
CDR3aa: CASSYSGGGVRYEQYF

d_gene: TRBD1
j_gene: TRBJ2-1
v_gene: TRBV10-3
len: 14
abundance: NA
CDR3nt: TGTGCCATCAGTGGACAGGGGATAATCAATGAGCAGTTCTTC
CDR3aa: CAISGQGIINEQFF

d_gene: NA
j_gene: TRBJ1-5
v_gene: TRBV7-9
len: 13
abundance: NA
CDR3nt: TGTGCCAGCAGTGGTCAGCGCAATCAGCCCCAGCATTTT
CDR3aa: CASSGQRNQPQHF

d_gene: TRBD2
j_gene: TRBJ2-7
v_gene: TRBV6-6
len: 16
abundance: NA
CDR3nt: TGTGCCAGCAGACCGGGGGGGGGTCCTACCTCCTACGAGCAGTACTTC
CDR3aa: CASRPGGGPTSYEQYF

d_gene: NA
j_gene: TRBJ1-2
v_gene: TRBV18
len: 14
abundance: NA
CDR3nt: TGTGCCAGCTCACCCCTAGACAGAAAATACGGCTACACCTTC
CDR3aa: CASSPLDRKYGYTF

d_gene: TRBD1
j_gene: TRBJ1-5
v_gene: TRBV7-8
len: 18
abundance: NA
CDR3nt: TGTGCCAGCAGCTCGTCCCGGGACAGGGGTGGAGGCAATCAGCCCCAGCATTTT
CDR3aa: CASSSSRDRGGGNQPQHF

d_gene: NA
j_gene: TRBJ2-2
v_gene: TRBV7-9
len: 14
abundance: NA
CDR3nt: TGTGCCAGCAGCTTAGCCGAGGACACCGGGGAGCTGTTTTTT
CDR3aa: CASSLAEDTGELFF

d_gene: NA
j_gene: TRBJ2-3
v_gene: TRBV9
len: 15
abundance: NA
CDR3nt: TGTGCCAGCAGCGTAGGGACCCCCGGCACAGATACGCAGTATTTT
CDR3aa: CASSVGTPGTDTQYF

d_gene: TRBD1
j_gene: TRBJ1-2
v_gene: TRBV9
len: 14
abundance: NA
CDR3nt: TGTGCCAGCACCGCTACCACAGGGGATTATGGCTACACCTTC
CDR3aa: CASTATTGDYGYTF